This TCR beta chain was captured in a study of blood T cell repertoires in COVID-19. Study background: COVID-19 samples, acute and convalescent, were from the United States, Italy and Spain. Sources were T cells, B-cell-depleted T cells, or PBMCs; the material itself was cDNA or gDNA.

Libraries were prepared by immunoSEQ multiplex PCR; TCRdb keeps only in-frame clonotypes and omits some of them. The table shows fewer than 250,000 clones, with 80% to 90% occurring only once. V shed 3 bases, J shed 4 bases, and the junction held 7 bases outside the gene matches. Germline V lookup: CDR1 LNHDA, CDR2 SQIVND (reference sequence). CDR3 length: 17 amino acids. The TCR comes from a man aged 35 to 55 with acute or convalescent COVID-19. Sequenced: peripheral blood. The chain recombines TRBV19 with TRBJ1-6, with 9 bases aligning to TRBD1. CDR3 in amino acids: CASSIFTGGDYNSPLHF. CDR3 coding DNA: TGTGCCAGTAGTATCTTCACAGGGGGCGATTATAATTCACCCCTCCACTTT.